This TCR beta chain appears in the sequencing data of a study of blood T cell repertoires in COVID-19 (dated by TCRdb to the early 2020s). General notes on the study: The collaborator samples originated in the United States, Italy and Spain and spanned the acute and convalescent phases of COVID-19. The material from the prospective study consisted of cDNA or gDNA derived from T cells, B-cell-depleted T cells, or PBMCs. Deeply sampled blood TCRbeta repertoires from subjects exposed to, actively infected with, or recovered from COVID-19 were included in the dataset. The repertoires were released in a freely available public database meant as a resource for research on the immune response to SARS-CoV-2. Samples were obtained from the ongoing ImmuneRACE study (first 160 participants) and from over 1,000 subjects provided by 6 global collaborators. Nearly every sample came with metadata listing a de-identified subject ID, COVID-19 status, age in years and sex. Where available, HLA class I and class II types were obtained from metadata supplied by the sample provider rather than from assay-based typing.

Beyond this particular receptor, the publication reports: The amount of clinical and demographic metadata varied by source and participant and was provided uncurated.

The CDR3 measures 13 amino acids from cysteine to phenylalanine. Of the read, only the CDR3 DNA is kept; its 39 bases are in frame from base 1. As encoded in the germline V gene, CDR1 is KGHDR while CDR2 is SFDVKD. V and J are truncated by 1 base and 8 bases respectively, leaving an intervening sequence of 10 bases. Concerning this clone itself: Its antigen is still unknown. No much larger clone is present one base from it, and per-base qualities are unavailable.

In the prospective study, participants were roughly 18 to 100 years old, resided in under 30 geographic areas of the United States, and were enrolled through a virtual design. In the prospective study, cohorts were assigned on the basis of participant-reported clinical history obtained from a screening survey and a study questionnaire. ImmuneRACE Cohort 3 recovered participants were defined by two consecutive negative NP/OP PCR tests, healthcare professional clearance, or symptom resolution. In the prospective study, whole blood, serum and a nasopharyngeal or oropharyngeal swab were collected from each participant by mobile phlebotomists. Prospective study participants could optionally give additional blood draws and questionnaires over an approximately 2-month period. Before DNA extraction, blood samples from the prospective study were shipped at room temperature or frozen. TCRbeta CDR3 regions were amplified from genomic DNA by means of the immunoSEQ Assay, a bias-controlled multiplex PCR. On the authors' methods: The number of nucleated cells in each sample was estimated by amplification of reference gene primers within the assay. To quantify the absolute abundance of each unique TCRbeta CDR3 rearrangement, sequence reads were collapsed and filtered. Productive Simpson clonality was computed per sample as the square root of Simpson's diversity index over productive rearrangements. TCRdb carries this immuneACCESS record with in-frame sequences only. Its versions omit some clonotypes, under half of them owing to an unresolved V gene in the studies checked, with the rest unexplained. Clone size and V and J calls were adopted from that table, with D and trimming inferred from the DNA. The sample includes over 300,000 clones, with approximately 83% observed a single time. The leading ten clones occupy 2.2% of the sample.

The source is a man in his thirties or forties who had recovered from COVID-19. This receptor chain uses TRBV24-1 and TRBJ1-2, and perhaps TRBD1 as D gene, on 5 matching bases. Material for sequencing was PBMCs or T cells enriched from blood (not recorded which). In nucleotide form, the sequence is TGTGCCACCAGTGATTTTGGGGGGTTCGGCTACACCTTC. Protein translation: CATSDFGGFGYTF.